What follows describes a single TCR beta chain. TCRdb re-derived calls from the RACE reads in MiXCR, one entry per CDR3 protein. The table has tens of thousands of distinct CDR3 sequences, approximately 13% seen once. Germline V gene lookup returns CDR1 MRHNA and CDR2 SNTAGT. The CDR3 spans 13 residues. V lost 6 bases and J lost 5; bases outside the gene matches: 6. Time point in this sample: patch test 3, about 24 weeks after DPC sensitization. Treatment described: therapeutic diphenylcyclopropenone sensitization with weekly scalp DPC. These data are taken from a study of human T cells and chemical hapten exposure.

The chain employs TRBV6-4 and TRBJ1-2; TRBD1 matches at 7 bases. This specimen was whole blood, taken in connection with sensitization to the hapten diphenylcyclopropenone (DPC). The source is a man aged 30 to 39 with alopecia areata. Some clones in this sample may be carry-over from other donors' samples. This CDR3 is CASSPGQNYGYTF. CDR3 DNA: TGTGCCAGCAGCCCGGGACAGAATTATGGCTACACCTTC.